Listed below are T cell receptor beta chains from one sample, sequenced in a study of blood T cell repertoires in COVID-19. Using immunoSEQ multiplex PCR, the repertoire was profiled, and TCRdb retains in-frame clones only, with some absent. The data show just under 150,000 clones, with around 84% seen just once and 2.6% held by the top ten. Sequencing was carried out using peripheral blood. These receptor sequences come from a human donor with acute or convalescent COVID-19. The donor label of this sample is uncertain. The CDR3 runs from the conserved cysteine through the conserved F or W. D genes are given only for firm matches. Size is stated for part of the rows, as once, few or many counts, or as a class when the clone is expanded.

D gene	V gene	J gene	clone size	CDR3 protein	CDR3 DNA
-	TRBV6-9	TRBJ1-1	-	CASSYPRGRGTEAFF	TGTGCCAGCAGTTACCCCCGAGGGAGGGGCACTGAAGCTTTCTTT
-	TRBV5-6	TRBJ2-3	-	CASSFRVVGTDTQYF	TGTGCCAGCAGCTTCAGGGTGGTTGGCACAGATACGCAGTATTTT
-	TRBV5-4	TRBJ1-4	-	CASSSTRGGSPFHEKLFF	TGTGCCAGCAGCTCCACCCGGGGTGGAAGCCCTTTCCATGAAAAACTGTTTTTT
-	TRBV28	TRBJ1-6	-	CASSETTPGDNSPLHF	TGTGCCAGCAGTGAAACGACCCCCGGGGATAATTCACCCCTCCACTTT
-	TRBV6-5	TRBJ2-7	-	CASTNRGTYEQYF	TGTGCCAGCACCAACCGGGGGACCTACGAGCAGTACTTC
-	TRBV10-3	TRBJ2-7	few	CAISDPGVGSYEQYF	TGTGCCATCAGTGACCCGGGGGTAGGGTCCTACGAGCAGTACTTC
-	TRBV5-1	TRBJ2-1	-	CASSFYTPDRYNEQFF	TGCGCCAGCAGCTTTTATACCCCCGACAGATACAATGAGCAGTTCTTC
TRBD1	TRBV27	TRBJ2-3	-	CASSPLGQGGTDTQYF	TGTGCCAGCAGTCCACTTGGACAGGGAGGCACAGATACGCAGTATTTT
TRBD1	TRBV6-5	TRBJ2-7	-	CASRRGQGQPYEQYF	TGTGCCAGCAGAAGAGGACAGGGCCAACCTTACGAGCAGTACTTC
-	TRBV7-6	TRBJ2-1	once	CASSLAGGPSGNEQFF	TGTGCCAGCAGCTTAGCGGGGGGCCCTAGCGGCAATGAGCAGTTCTTC
-	TRBV19	TRBJ2-1	-	CASSTGPGRKAYNEQFF	TGTGCCAGTAGTACTGGCCCCGGGAGAAAAGCCTACAATGAGCAGTTCTTC
-	TRBV12-3/TRBV12-4	TRBJ1-1	-	CASSRTGYTEAFF	TGTGCCAGCAGTCGTACAGGGTACACTGAAGCTTTCTTT
-	TRBV14	TRBJ1-6	-	CASSQRTDSPLHF	TGTGCCAGCAGCCAAAGGACTGATTCACCCCTCCACTTT
-	TRBV18	TRBJ2-2	-	CASSPDATGVPRIGELFF	TGTGCCAGCTCACCGGACGCGACGGGGGTGCCCCGGATCGGGGAGCTGTTTTTT
-	TRBV7-3	TRBJ2-2	once	CASSLSMATGELFF	TGTGCCAGCAGCTTGTCGATGGCCACCGGGGAGCTGTTTTTT
-	TRBV10-3	TRBJ2-2	-	CAISETGSNTGELFF	TGTGCCATCAGTGAGACAGGGTCGAACACCGGGGAGCTGTTTTTT
-	TRBV27	TRBJ1-1	-	CASSFWGGTEAFF	TGTGCCAGCAGTTTTTGGGGGGGCACTGAAGCTTTCTTT
-	TRBV20-1	TRBJ2-3	-	CSYERTDTQYF	TGCAGTTATGAGCGCACAGATACGCAGTATTTT
TRBD1	TRBV19	TRBJ2-3	-	CASTSRDRGYTDTQYF	TGTGCCAGTACTTCCCGGGACAGGGGTTACACAGATACGCAGTATTTT